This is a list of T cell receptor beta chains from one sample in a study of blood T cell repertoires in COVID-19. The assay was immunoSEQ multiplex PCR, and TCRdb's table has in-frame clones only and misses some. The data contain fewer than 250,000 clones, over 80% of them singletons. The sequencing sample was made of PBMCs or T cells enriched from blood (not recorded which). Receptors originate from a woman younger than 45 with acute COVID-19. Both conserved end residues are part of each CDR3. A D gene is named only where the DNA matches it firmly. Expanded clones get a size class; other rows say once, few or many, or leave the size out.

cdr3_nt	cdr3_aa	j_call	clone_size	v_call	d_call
TGTGCCAGCAGCTCCCGTGACAGGGACACTGAAGCTTTCTTT	CASSSRDRDTEAFF	TRBJ1-1	NA	TRBV3-1/TRBV3-2	TRBD1
TGTGCCAGCAGTTACCGCCCGGGGGGAGCAGATACGCAGTATTTT	CASSYRPGGADTQYF	TRBJ2-3	NA	TRBV6-5	TRBD2
TGTGCCAGCAGCCAAGATAAGGGGACAGCCACTGAAGCTTTCTTT	CASSQDKGTATEAFF	TRBJ1-1	NA	TRBV4-2	TRBD1
TGTGCCAGTAGTATCCAAGCGGGGTTGCTGGGGGAGACCCAGTACTTC	CASSIQAGLLGETQYF	TRBJ2-5	NA	TRBV19	TRBD2
TGTGCCATCAGTGTCTCGGGGAGTGGGCAAGAGACCCAGTACTTC	CAISVSGSGQETQYF	TRBJ2-5	once	TRBV10-3	NA
TGTGCCAGCAGTTTAGACCAGGGGAAACTGGACGAGCAGTACTTC	CASSLDQGKLDEQYF	TRBJ2-7	NA	TRBV28	NA
TGTGCCAGCAGCTTAGCCGGACACTTCTTCGCAGGTGGAGCTTTCTTT	CASSLAGHFFAGGAFF	TRBJ1-1	NA	TRBV11-2	NA
TGTGCCAGCTCCCCGGAAGGGGTTTGGAGCAATCAGCCCCAGCATTTT	CASSPEGVWSNQPQHF	TRBJ1-5	NA	TRBV27	NA
TGTGCCTGGAGTCAGGAGGGGTACATTCAGTACTTC	CAWSQEGYIQYF	TRBJ2-4	NA	TRBV30	NA
TGCAGTGCTAGAGCGGGGTCGGGCTACACCTTC	CSARAGSGYTF	TRBJ1-2	NA	TRBV20-1	NA
TGTGCCAGCAGCCACTTCGACAGTAGTAGTAAGGGCTACACCTTC	CASSHFDSSSKGYTF	TRBJ1-2	NA	TRBV5-6	NA
TGTGCCTGGAGTTACCTACTAGCGGGGGGGCAATTTCGGGCCAAAAACATTCAGTACTTC	CAWSYLLAGGQFRAKNIQYF	TRBJ2-4	NA	TRBV30	TRBD2
TGCGCCAGCAGCCCGCCCAGCTCCTACAATGAGCAGTTCTTC	CASSPPSSYNEQFF	TRBJ2-1	once	TRBV5-1	NA
TGTGCCAGCAGTCAAGGCCTGGGGGGTGGCTACACCTTC	CASSQGLGGGYTF	TRBJ1-2	NA	TRBV27	NA
TGTGCCACCAGCAGAGATCCCGGGGTTAGTACTGAAGCTTTCTTT	CATSRDPGVSTEAFF	TRBJ1-1	NA	TRBV15	NA
TGCAGCGTTGAAGGGGCAGGCCGCTCTGGAAACACCATATATTTT	CSVEGAGRSGNTIYF	TRBJ1-3	NA	TRBV29-1	NA
TGTGCCTGGAGTGCCTGGGGACAGGGCGTCTTC	CAWSAWGQGVF	TRBJ2-7	NA	TRBV30	TRBD1
TGTGCCAGCAGTTACCGCAGGGGCGTACGGGAGACCCAGTACTTC	CASSYRRGVRETQYF	TRBJ2-5	NA	TRBV6-2/TRBV6-3	NA
TGTGCCAGCACCGAGAGGCAGGGGGACACTGAAGCTTTCTTT	CASTERQGDTEAFF	TRBJ1-1	NA	TRBV2	TRBD1
TGTGCCAGCAGTCTTCCCGTGTTGTCGGACAATGAGCAGTTCTTC	CASSLPVLSDNEQFF	TRBJ2-1	NA	TRBV28	NA
TGTGCCAGCAGCTTAGACAGAGTTGCAACTAATGAAAAACTGTTTTTT	CASSLDRVATNEKLFF	TRBJ1-4	NA	TRBV2	NA
TGTGCCAGCTCTCCGGACAGGTCGAGCTCCTACGAGCAGTACTTC	CASSPDRSSSYEQYF	TRBJ2-7	NA	TRBV18	TRBD1
TGTGCCAGCAGGCACGACCAGGGAAAACGCATTCAGTACTTC	CASRHDQGKRIQYF	TRBJ2-4	few	TRBV5-8	NA
TGTGCCAGCTTCGACAGGGTGGGACAGCCCCAGCATTTT	CASFDRVGQPQHF	TRBJ1-5	NA	TRBV2	TRBD1
TGTGCCAGCAGTGAGGGACAGGGGTCCGATACGCAGTATTTT	CASSEGQGSDTQYF	TRBJ2-3	NA	TRBV6-4	TRBD1
TGCGCCAGCAGCCAAGATCGGGGGGCAAAGAACACTGAAGCTTTCTTT	CASSQDRGAKNTEAFF	TRBJ1-1	NA	TRBV4-3	NA
TGCGCCAGCAGGGAGGGGGCTTCCTACGAGCAGTACTTC	CASREGASYEQYF	TRBJ2-7	few	TRBV5-1	NA
TGTGCCAGCAGCCGCCACTCCAGGGGAGAGACAACTAATGAAAAACTGTTTTTT	CASSRHSRGETTNEKLFF	TRBJ1-4	NA	TRBV5-5	NA
TGTGCTAGTGGTTTGGCTACCGGGACAGGGGACGACGCTGAAGCTTTCTTT	CASGLATGTGDDAEAFF	TRBJ1-1	NA	TRBV12-5	TRBD1
TGTGCCAGTAGCTACAGCTCCTACGAGCAGTACTTC	CASSYSSYEQYF	TRBJ2-7	NA	TRBV19	NA
TGTGCCAGTAGTATCGCAGGGGACGGCGGTCGTTCGATGGGCTACACCTTC	CASSIAGDGGRSMGYTF	TRBJ1-2	NA	TRBV19	NA
TGTGCCATCAGTAGCACCGGACAGGGAGTATTCAATGAGCAGTTCTTC	CAISSTGQGVFNEQFF	TRBJ2-1	NA	TRBV10-3	TRBD1
TGTGCCAGCAGTGTACTCGGGACAGCTCATCAGCCCCAGCATTTT	CASSVLGTAHQPQHF	TRBJ1-5	many	TRBV27	TRBD1
TGTGCCAGCCATGGGAGGGCCTCTGAAGCTTTCTTT	CASHGRASEAFF	TRBJ1-1	NA	TRBV27	NA
TGTGCCAGCAGCCGCCACCGGGACTCTGAAGCTTTCTTT	CASSRHRDSEAFF	TRBJ1-1	NA	TRBV5-5	NA
TGTGCCAGCTCACCTCGACAGATGGAAAACATTCAGTACTTC	CASSPRQMENIQYF	TRBJ2-4	NA	TRBV18	NA
TGTGCCAGCAGTGCCGAGACACGGGAGGGGTTGGGTTCACCCCTCCACTTT	CASSAETREGLGSPLHF	TRBJ1-6	NA	TRBV6-1	NA